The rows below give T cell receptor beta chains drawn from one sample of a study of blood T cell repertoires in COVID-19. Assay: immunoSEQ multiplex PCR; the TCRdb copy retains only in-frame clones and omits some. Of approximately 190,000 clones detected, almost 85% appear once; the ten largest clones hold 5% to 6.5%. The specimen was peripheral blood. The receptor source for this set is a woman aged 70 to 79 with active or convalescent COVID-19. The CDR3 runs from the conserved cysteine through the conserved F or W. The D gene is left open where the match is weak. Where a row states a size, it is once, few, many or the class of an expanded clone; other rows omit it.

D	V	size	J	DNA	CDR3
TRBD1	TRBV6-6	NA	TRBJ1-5	TGTGCCAGAGAAACAGGGGATAGAGTCAATCAGCCCCAGCATTTT	CARETGDRVNQPQHF
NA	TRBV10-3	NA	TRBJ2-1	TGTGCCATCAGTGAGGGGACTTCGGTCGCGAGCTCCTACAATGAGCAGTTCTTC	CAISEGTSVASSYNEQFF
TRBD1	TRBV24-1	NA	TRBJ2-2	TGTGCCACCAGTGCGGGGACAGGGGGCATCGGGGAGCTGTTTTTT	CATSAGTGGIGELFF
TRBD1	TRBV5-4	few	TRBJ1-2	TGTGCCAGCAGCTTGGCGGGACAGAACTATGGCTACACCTTC	CASSLAGQNYGYTF
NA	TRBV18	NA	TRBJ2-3	TGTGCCAGCTCCCAACAGGAGACAGATACGCAGTATTTT	CASSQQETDTQYF
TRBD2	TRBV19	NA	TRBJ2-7	TGTGCCAGTAGTACCGGCCTAGCGGGGGCCTACGAGCAGTACTTC	CASSTGLAGAYEQYF
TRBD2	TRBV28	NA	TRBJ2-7	TGTGCCAGCTATCCCGGGACTAAGTACTACGAGCAGTACTTC	CASYPGTKYYEQYF
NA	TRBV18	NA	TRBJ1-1	TGTGCCAGCTCACCAACAGGGCTGAACACTGAAGCTTTCTTT	CASSPTGLNTEAFF
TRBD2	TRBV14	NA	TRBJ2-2	TGTGCCAGCAGCCAAGGGCCAGCGGGAGGGCCCGCCGGGGAGCTGTTTTTT	CASSQGPAGGPAGELFF
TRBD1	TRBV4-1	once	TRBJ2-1	TGCGCCAGCAGCCAAGGGGACAGGGCTGGTCGGTCTGCCAATGAGCAGTTCTTC	CASSQGDRAGRSANEQFF
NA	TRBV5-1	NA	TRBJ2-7	TGCGCCAGCACAACAGGGTATCTGGACGAGCAGTACTTC	CASTTGYLDEQYF
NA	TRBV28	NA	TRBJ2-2	TGTGCCAGCAGAGACCAGGTAGCGATCAACACCGGGGAGCTGTTTTTT	CASRDQVAINTGELFF
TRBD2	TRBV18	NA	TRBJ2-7	TGTGCCAGCTCACCAGGGGGGGGGAGTTCCTACGAGCAGTACTTC	CASSPGGGSSYEQYF
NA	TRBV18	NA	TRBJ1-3	TGTGCCAGCTCACCTCCCGGCAGAGGCCCCTCCATATATTTT	CASSPPGRGPSIYF